The 9 T cell receptor beta chains in this list originate from one sample, sequenced in a study of blood T cell repertoires in COVID-19. Profiling relied on immunoSEQ multiplex PCR, and the TCRdb table lists in-frame clones only, not all of them. The sample holds about 30,000 clones, 70% to 90% seen once. Sequenced: peripheral blood. Receptor source: a human donor in a cohort sampled during active COVID-19.

This clone showed up just a few times. The rearrangement uses TRBV6-4 and TRBJ1-1; tentative D call: TRBD1 (6 bases). CDR3 length: 13 residues. V was clipped by 5 bases and J by 1 base, with 8 bases between them. The germline gives CDR1 MRHNA, CDR2 SNTAGT. Here the CDR3 DNA reads TGTGCCAGCAGTTTGACAGGGAACACTGAAGCTTTCTTT. It specifies CASSLTGNTEAFF.

This chain joins TRBV27 and TRBJ2-1; 8 bases are shared with TRBD1. There are 14 residues in the CDR3. Per germline, CDR1 MNHEY and CDR2 SMNVEV (reference sequence). Trimming removed 5 bases from V and 6 bases from J; junction bases left unmatched: 6. The CDR3 spells CASSRTGYLNEQFF. CDR3 in DNA: TGTGCCAGCAGTCGGACAGGGTACCTCAATGAGCAGTTCTTC.

The chain links TRBV28 to TRBJ1-5; the match to TRBD1 covers 7 bases. Germline CDR1 MDHEN, CDR2 SYDVKM. V gave up 4 bases and J gave up 4 bases; unmatched junction bases: 1. The CDR3 totals 13 residues. CDR3 nucleotide sequence: TGTGCCAGCAGTTACAGGGGAAATCAGCCCCAGCATTTT. This sequence encodes CASSYRGNQPQHF. Using reference TRBV28 and TRBJ1-5 for the parts outside the CDR3, the full variable domain is DVKVTQSSRYLVKRTGEKVFLECVQDMDHENMFWYRQDPGLGLRLIYFSYDVKMKEKGDIPEGYSVSREKKERFSLILESASTNQTSMYLCASSYRGNQPQHFGDGTRLSIL.

V usage is TRBV30 and J usage is TRBJ1-1, with 7 bases identical to TRBD1. Trimming took 0 bases from V and 1 from J; bases not matched to a gene: 14. The CDR3 has 18 residues. Germline assignment: CDR1 GTSNPN and CDR2 SVGIG (reference sequence). CDR3 in DNA: TGTGCCTGGAGTGTACCAGGCATACCGGGACAGAAGAACACTGAAGCTTTCTTT. As protein: CAWSVPGIPGQKNTEAFF.

Details on this clone: At one of its ends the junction is not consistent with the germline gene, which may arise from a read error. J is TRBJ2-3 and V is TRBV7-7; tentatively, D is TRBD2 (7 bases). CDR1 is SSHAT and CDR2 is FNYEAQ in the germline V gene (reference sequence). This CDR3 has 14 amino acids. DNA of the CDR3: TGTGCTAGCAGCGAGGGGGGGCCCGGAGATACGCAGTATTTT. It is translated as CASSEGGPGDTQYF. Variable domain in full (rest from reference TRBV7-7 and TRBJ2-3): GAGVSQSPRYKVTKRGQDVTLRCDPISSHATLYWYQQALGQGPEFLTYFNYEAQPDKSGLPSDRFSAERPEGSISTLTIQRTEQRDSAMYRCASSEGGPGDTQYFGPGTRLTVL.

In its sample, this clone was seen once. This sequence joins TRBV7-2 and TRBJ2-5; 9 positions match TRBD2. From germline, CDR1 is SGHTA and CDR2 FQGNSA. The CDR3 is 17 residues long. V trimming: 5 bases; J trimming: 4 bases; junction bases outside the gene matches: 14. The CDR3 coding sequence is TGTGCCAGCAGCGTTTTCCCGCGGGGGGGCTTGGCAGAGACCCAGTACTTC. Translated: CASSVFPRGGLAETQYF.

This chain joins TRBV6-2 or TRBV6-3 and TRBJ2-5, with 8 bases fitting TRBD1. Trimming at V came to 5 bases and at J to 1 base, leaving 6 bases not matched to a gene. Germline values: CDR1 MNHEY, CDR2 SVGEGT. The CDR3 is made up of 15 amino acids. CDR3 coding DNA: TGTGCCAGCAGTATCCGGACAGGGACCCAAGAGACCCAGTACTTC. As protein: CASSIRTGTQETQYF.

Concerning this clone itself: A junction boundary mismatches the germline segment, possibly from a read error. The chain joins TRBV9 to TRBJ1-6; D is uncertain. This CDR3 is 17 amino acids long. Germline V gives CDR1 SGDLS, CDR2 YYNGEE. This CDR3 is CASSASGSLSFNSPLHF. CDR3 coding DNA: TGTGCCAGCAGCGCCAGCGGGAGCCTATCCTTTAATTCACCCCTCCACTTT.

V gene TRBV2 combines with J gene TRBJ2-1; D uncertain. CDR1 is SNHLY, CDR2 FYNNEI, per germline. The CDR3 has 14 residues. V was clipped by 0 bases and J by 5 bases, with 8 bases between them. CDR3 protein: CASSEARRDNEQFF. The CDR3 coding sequence is TGTGCCAGCAGTGAAGCGCGTCGAGACAATGAGCAGTTCTTC.